This T cell receptor (beta chain) was identified during a study of shared clonotypes between healthy human individuals. Study at large: Donors had three CD4 naive, three CD4 memory, two CD8 naive and one CD8 memory plate apiece. General observations from the study: Genetic and exposure-history diversity was limited by the few donors.

CDR3 size: 14 residues. V was clipped by 2 bases and J by 1 base, with 6 bases between them. Germline CDR1 MNHEY, CDR2 SMNVEV (reference sequence). TCRdb keeps only in-frame clones here, not all; method: immunoSEQ multiplex PCR. Here the sample spans roughly 300,000 clones, roughly 87% being singletons. This clone was counted only a few times. The antigen is unknown. This TCR derives from a man aged 18 to 35 in good health. The sequencing sample was made of memory CD8+ T cells sorted from blood. The sample's subset: CD45RO+ cells pooled with CCR7-negative TemRA cells. The rearrangement links TRBV27 to TRBJ1-5; D is ambiguous. The chain's CDR3 is CASSLVGSNQPQHF. DNA for the CDR3: TGTGCCAGCAGTTTAGTGGGAAGCAATCAGCCCCAGCATTTT.